This entry features one T cell receptor (beta chain) sequence. Trimming removed 0 bases from V and 5 bases from J; junction bases left unmatched: 5. Germline V gene lookup returns CDR1 LGHDT and CDR2 YNNKEL (reference sequence). This CDR3 has 16 residues. This sample is drawn from a study of T cell responses to AZD1222 COVID-19 vaccine. Across the whole study: Pooling was applied to second doses at about 4 or about 12 weeks.

Profiling relied on immunoSEQ multiplex PCR, and the TCRdb table lists in-frame clones only, not all of them. This table has under 95,000 clones, around 85% appearing once. The starting material was peripheral blood, obtained on day 0 of AZD1222 vaccination. This sequence originates from an adult in good health. The chain joins TRBV3-1 (or the pseudogene TRBV3-2) to TRBJ2-1, with 9 bases fitting TRBD1. The CDR3 bases are TGTGCCAGCAGCCAAGACTCTCGGACAGGGGACAATGAGCAGTTCTTC. It specifies CASSQDSRTGDNEQFF.